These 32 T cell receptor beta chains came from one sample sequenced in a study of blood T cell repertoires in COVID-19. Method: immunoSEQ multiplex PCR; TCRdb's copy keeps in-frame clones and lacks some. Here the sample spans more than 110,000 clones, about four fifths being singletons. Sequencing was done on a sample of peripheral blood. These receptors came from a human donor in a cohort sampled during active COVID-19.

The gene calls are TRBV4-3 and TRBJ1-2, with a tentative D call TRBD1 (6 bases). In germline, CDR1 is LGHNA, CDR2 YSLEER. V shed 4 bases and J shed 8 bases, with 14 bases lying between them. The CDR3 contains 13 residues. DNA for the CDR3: TGCGCCAGCAGCCCAGAAAGGGGGAGCGGCTACACCTTC. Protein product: CASSPERGSGYTF.

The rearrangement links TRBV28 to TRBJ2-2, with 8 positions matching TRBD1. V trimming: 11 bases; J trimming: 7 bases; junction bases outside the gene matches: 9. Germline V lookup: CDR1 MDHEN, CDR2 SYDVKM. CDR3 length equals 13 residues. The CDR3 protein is CASGGAGHGELFF. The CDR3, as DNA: TGTGCCTCAGGGGGCGCGGGGCACGGGGAGCTGTTTTTT.

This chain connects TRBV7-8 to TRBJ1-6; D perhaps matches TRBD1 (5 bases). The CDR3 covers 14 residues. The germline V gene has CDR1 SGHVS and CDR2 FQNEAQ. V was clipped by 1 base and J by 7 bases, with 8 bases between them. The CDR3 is CASSLGGGNSPLHF. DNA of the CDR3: TGTGCCAGCAGCTTAGGGGGGGGGAATTCACCCCTCCACTTT. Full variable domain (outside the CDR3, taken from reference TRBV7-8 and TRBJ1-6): GAGVSQSPRYKVAKRGQDVALRCDPISGHVSLFWYQQALGQGPEFLTYFQNEAQLDKSGLPSDRFFAERPEGSVSTLKIQRTQQEDSAVYLCASSLGGGNSPLHFGNGTRLTVT.

The CDR3 reads CASSWEGLSDSPLHF. The CDR3 coding sequence is TGCGCCAGCAGCTGGGAGGGGCTGTCGGATTCACCCCTCCACTTT. The chain recombines TRBV5-1 with TRBJ1-6; D perhaps matches TRBD1 (5 bases). Trimming shortened V by 3 bases and J by 8 bases, and 15 bases separated the two germline ends. The CDR3 is made up of 15 amino acids. Per the germline V gene, CDR1 is SGHRS and CDR2 is YFSETQ.

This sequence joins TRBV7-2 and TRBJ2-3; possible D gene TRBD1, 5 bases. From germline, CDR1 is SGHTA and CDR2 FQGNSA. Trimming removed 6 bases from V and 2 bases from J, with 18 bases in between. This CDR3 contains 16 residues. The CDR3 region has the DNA TGTGCCAGCAGGCTTAGATTCGACAGATCCACAGATACGCAGTATTTT. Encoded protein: CASRLRFDRSTDTQYF.

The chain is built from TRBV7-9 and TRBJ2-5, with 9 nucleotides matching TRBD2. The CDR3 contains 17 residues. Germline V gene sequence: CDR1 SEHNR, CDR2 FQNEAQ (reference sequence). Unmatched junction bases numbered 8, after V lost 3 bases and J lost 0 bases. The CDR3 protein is CASSFKRGAINQETQYF. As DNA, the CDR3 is TGTGCCAGCAGCTTCAAGCGGGGGGCCATAAACCAAGAGACCCAGTACTTC.

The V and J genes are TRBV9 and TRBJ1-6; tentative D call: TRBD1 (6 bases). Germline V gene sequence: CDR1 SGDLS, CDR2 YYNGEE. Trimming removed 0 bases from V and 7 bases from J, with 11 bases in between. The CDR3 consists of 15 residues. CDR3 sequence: CASSVEGQLNSPLHF. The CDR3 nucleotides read TGTGCCAGCAGCGTAGAAGGACAGTTGAATTCACCCCTCCACTTT.

The CDR3, as DNA: TGTGCCAGCAGCGCGCTGACAGGGACCGGCTACGAGCAGTACTTC. This sequence encodes CASSALTGTGYEQYF. J is TRBJ2-7 and V is TRBV7-8; 7 bases are shared with TRBD1. There are 15 residues in the CDR3. CDR1 SGHVS and CDR2 FQNEAQ come from the germline V gene. Trimming removed 5 bases from V and 3 bases from J; junction bases left unmatched: 10.

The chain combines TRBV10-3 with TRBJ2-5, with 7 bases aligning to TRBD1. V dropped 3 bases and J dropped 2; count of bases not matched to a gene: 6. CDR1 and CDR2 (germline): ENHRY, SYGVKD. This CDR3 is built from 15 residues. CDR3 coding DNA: TGTGCCATCAGTGATCAGGGACAGCAGCAAGAGACCCAGTACTTC. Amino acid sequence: CAISDQGQQQETQYF.

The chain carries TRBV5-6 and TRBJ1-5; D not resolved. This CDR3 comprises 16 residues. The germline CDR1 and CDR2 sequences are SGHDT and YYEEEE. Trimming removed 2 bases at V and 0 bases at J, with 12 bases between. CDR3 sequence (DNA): TGTGCCAGCAGCTTTCTGGAGGGCTATAGCAATCAGCCCCAGCATTTT. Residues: CASSFLEGYSNQPQHF.

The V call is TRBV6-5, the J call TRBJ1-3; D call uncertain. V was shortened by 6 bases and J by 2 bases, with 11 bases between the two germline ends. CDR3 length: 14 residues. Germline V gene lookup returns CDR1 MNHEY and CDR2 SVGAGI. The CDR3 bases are TGTGCCAGCAGCCCGAGTAGAACTGGAAACACCATATATTTT. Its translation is CASSPSRTGNTIYF.

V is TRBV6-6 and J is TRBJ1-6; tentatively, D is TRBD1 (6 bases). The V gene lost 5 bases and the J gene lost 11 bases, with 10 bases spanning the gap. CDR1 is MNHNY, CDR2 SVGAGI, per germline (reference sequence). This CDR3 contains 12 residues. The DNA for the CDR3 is TGTGCCAGCAGTGCCCCAGGGGCACCCCTCCACTTT. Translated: CASSAPGAPLHF.

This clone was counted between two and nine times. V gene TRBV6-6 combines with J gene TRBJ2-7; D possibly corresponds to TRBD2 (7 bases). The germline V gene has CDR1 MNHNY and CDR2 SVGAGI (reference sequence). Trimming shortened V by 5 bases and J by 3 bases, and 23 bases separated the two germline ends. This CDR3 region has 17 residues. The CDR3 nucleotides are TGTGCCAGCAGTCCCCAAGGGGGGGACCCGCGATTCTACGAGCAGTACTTC. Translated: CASSPQGGDPRFYEQYF.

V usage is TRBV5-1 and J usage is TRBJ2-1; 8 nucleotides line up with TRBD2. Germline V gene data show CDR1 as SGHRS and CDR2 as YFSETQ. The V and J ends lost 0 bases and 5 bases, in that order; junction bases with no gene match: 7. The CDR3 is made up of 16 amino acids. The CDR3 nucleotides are TGCGCCAGCAGCTTGGGGGGACTAGGGTGGGACAATGAGCAGTTCTTC. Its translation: CASSLGGLGWDNEQFF.

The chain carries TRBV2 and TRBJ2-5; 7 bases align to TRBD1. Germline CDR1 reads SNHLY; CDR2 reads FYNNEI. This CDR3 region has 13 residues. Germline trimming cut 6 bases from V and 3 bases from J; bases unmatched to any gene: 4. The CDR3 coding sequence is TGTGCCAGCAGATACAGGGGAGAAGAGACCCAGTACTTC. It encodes CASRYRGEETQYF.

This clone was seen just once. The CDR3 sequence is CASSASGAYNEQFF. The CDR3 coding sequence is TGTGCCAGCAGCGCTAGCGGGGCTTACAATGAGCAGTTCTTC. V gene TRBV6-2 or TRBV6-3 combines with J gene TRBJ2-1; the match to TRBD2 covers 9 bases. The V gene's germline CDR1 is MNHEY and CDR2 SVGEGT. The V and J ends lost 6 bases and 4 bases, in that order; junction bases with no gene match: 4. This CDR3 is built from 14 residues.

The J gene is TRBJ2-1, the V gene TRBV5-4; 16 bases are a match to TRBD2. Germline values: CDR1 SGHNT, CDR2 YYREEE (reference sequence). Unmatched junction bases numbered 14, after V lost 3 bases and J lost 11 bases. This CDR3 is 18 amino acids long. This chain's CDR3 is CASSSGGPGLAGGDKQFF. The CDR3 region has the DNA TGTGCCAGCAGCTCGGGAGGGCCGGGACTAGCGGGGGGGGATAAGCAGTTCTTC.

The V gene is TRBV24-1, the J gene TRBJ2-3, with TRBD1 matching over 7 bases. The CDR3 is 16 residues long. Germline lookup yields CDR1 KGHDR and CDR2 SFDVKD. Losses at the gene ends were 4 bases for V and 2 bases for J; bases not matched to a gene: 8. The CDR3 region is CATSDGDSAVTDTQYF. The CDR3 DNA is TGTGCCACCAGTGACGGGGACAGCGCAGTCACAGATACGCAGTATTTT.

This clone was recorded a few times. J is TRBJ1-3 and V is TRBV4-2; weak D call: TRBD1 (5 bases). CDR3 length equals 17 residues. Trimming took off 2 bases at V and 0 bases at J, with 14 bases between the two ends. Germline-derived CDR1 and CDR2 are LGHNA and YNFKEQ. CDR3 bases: TGTGCCAGCAGCCAATATCAGGGTGGAAGCTCTGGAAACACCATATATTTT. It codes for CASSQYQGGSSGNTIYF.

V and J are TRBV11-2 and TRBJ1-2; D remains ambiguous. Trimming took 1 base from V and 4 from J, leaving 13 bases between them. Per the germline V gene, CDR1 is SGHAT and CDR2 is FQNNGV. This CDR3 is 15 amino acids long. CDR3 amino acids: CASSLGETLSYGYTF. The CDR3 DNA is TGTGCCAGCAGCTTAGGGGAGACTCTTAGCTATGGCTACACCTTC.

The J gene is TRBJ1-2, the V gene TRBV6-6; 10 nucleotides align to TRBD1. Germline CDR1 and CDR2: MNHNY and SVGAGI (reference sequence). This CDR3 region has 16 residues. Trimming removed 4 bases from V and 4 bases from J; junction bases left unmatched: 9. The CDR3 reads CASSSRGTGVAYGYTF. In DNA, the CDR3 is TGTGCCAGCAGTTCACGGGGGACAGGGGTTGCCTATGGCTACACCTTC.

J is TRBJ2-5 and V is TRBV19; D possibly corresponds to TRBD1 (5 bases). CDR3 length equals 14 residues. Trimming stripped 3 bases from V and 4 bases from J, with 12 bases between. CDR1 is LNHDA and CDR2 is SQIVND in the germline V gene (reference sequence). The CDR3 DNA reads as TGTGCCAGTAGTATCGCAGGGTTACGAGAGACCCAGTACTTC. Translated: CASSIAGLRETQYF.

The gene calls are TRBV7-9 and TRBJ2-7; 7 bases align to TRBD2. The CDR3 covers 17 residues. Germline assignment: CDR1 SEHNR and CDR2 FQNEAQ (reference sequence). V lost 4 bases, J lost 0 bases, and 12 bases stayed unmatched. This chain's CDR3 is CASSSGGGPSISYEQYF. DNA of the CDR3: TGTGCCAGCAGCTCCGGCGGGGGACCCTCTATCTCCTACGAGCAGTACTTC.

This CDR3 is CASSLGDRGHGYTF. CDR3 nucleotide sequence: TGTGCCAGCAGCTTAGGGGACAGGGGACATGGCTACACCTTC. The rearrangement links TRBV7-9 to TRBJ1-2, with 10 bases aligning to TRBD1. J lost 6 bases, V lost 1 base, and 2 bases had no gene match. Germline assignment: CDR1 SEHNR and CDR2 FQNEAQ (reference sequence). The CDR3 spans 14 residues.

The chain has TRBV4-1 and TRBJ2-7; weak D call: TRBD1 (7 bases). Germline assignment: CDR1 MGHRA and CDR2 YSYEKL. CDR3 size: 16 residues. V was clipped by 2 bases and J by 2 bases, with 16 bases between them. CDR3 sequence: CASSQFEAGGTYEQYF. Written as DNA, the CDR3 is TGCGCCAGCAGCCAATTTGAGGCAGGGGGGACCTACGAGCAGTACTTC.

CDR3 bases: TGTGCCAGCAGCGTAGGCGGCGGTCGACTGGATGAGCAGTTCTTC. Translation: CASSVGGGRLDEQFF. This rearrangement joins TRBV9 to TRBJ2-1; unclear D gene. V lost 0 bases to trimming and J lost 8 bases, with 15 bases between them. This CDR3 contains 15 residues. Germline CDR1 and CDR2: SGDLS and YYNGEE.

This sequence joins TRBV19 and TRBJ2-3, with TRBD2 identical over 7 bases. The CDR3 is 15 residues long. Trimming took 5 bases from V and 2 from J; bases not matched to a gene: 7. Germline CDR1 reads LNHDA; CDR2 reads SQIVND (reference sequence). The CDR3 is CASSPYSGPTDTQYF. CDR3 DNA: TGTGCCAGTAGTCCCTATAGCGGGCCCACAGATACGCAGTATTTT.

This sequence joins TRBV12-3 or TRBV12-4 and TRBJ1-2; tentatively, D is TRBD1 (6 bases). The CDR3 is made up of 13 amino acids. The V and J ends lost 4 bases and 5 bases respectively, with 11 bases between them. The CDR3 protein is CASSSSDRYGYTF. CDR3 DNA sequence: TGTGCCAGCAGTTCCTCGGACAGATATGGCTACACCTTC.

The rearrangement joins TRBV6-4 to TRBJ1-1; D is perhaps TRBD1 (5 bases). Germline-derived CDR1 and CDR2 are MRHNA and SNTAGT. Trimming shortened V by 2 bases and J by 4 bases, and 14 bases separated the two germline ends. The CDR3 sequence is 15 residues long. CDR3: CASSDASPRGTEAFF. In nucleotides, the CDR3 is TGTGCCAGCAGTGACGCATCTCCTAGGGGCACTGAAGCTTTCTTT.

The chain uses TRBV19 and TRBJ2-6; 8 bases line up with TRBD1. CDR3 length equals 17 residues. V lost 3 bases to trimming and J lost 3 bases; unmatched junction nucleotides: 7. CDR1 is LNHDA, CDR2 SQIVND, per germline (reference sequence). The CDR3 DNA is TGTGCCAGTAGTATGACTAGGACAGGGCGTGGGGCCAACGTCCTGACTTTC. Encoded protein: CASSMTRTGRGANVLTF.

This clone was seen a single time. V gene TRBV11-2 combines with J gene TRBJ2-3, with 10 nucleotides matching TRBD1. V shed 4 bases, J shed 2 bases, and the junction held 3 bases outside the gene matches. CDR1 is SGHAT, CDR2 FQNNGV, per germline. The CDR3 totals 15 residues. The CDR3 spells CASSYGTGVTDTQYF. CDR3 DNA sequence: TGTGCCAGCAGCTACGGGACAGGGGTCACAGATACGCAGTATTTT.

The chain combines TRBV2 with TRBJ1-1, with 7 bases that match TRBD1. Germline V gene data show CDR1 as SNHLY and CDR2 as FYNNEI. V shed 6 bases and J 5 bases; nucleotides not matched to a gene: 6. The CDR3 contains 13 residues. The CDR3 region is CASSLTGATEAFF. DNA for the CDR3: TGTGCCAGCAGCCTCACAGGGGCTACTGAAGCTTTCTTT.